This T cell receptor beta chain was identified in a study of PD-L1 blockade in urothelial cancer. Study as a whole: Atezolizumab therapy began for patients around 2014, dosed at 1,200 mg intravenously every 3 weeks.

CDR1 is SGHVS, CDR2 FQNEAQ, per germline. The CDR3 is made up of 15 amino acids. V was shortened by 1 base and J by 0 bases, with 7 bases between the two germline ends. Generated by immunoSEQ multiplex PCR, the TCRdb table keeps only in-frame clones and is missing some. Among 48,000 or so clones listed, 75% to 90% were seen once. This clone was picked up one time. Time point here: peripheral blood 6 weeks after treatment start. The sequencing here drew on PBMCs, taken around atezolizumab (anti-PD-L1) treatment. The chain has TRBV7-8 and TRBJ1-5, with D unresolved. This clonotype originated in a man aged 60 to 75 with urothelial cancer. The CDR3, as DNA: TGTGCCAGCAGCTTAGAATCCCGTAGCAATCAGCCCCAGCATTTT. Amino acid sequence: CASSLESRSNQPQHF.